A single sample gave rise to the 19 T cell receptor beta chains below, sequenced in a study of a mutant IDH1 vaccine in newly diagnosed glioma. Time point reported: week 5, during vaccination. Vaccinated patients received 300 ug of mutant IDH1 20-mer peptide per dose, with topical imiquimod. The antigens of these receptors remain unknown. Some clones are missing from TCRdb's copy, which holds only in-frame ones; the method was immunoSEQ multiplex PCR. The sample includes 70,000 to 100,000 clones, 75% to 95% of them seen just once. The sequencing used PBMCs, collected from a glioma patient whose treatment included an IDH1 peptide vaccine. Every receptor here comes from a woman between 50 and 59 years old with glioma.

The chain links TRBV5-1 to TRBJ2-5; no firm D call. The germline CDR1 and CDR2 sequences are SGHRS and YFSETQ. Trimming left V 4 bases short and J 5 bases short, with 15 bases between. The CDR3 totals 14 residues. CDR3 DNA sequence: TGCGCCAGCAGCCCGTTCGCGGCCAGGGAGACCCAGTACTTC. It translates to CASSPFAARETQYF.

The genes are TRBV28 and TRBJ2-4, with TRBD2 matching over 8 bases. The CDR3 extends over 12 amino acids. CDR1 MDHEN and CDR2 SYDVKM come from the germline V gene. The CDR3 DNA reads TGTGCTAGAGCGGGAGAAAGAGACATTCAGTACTTC. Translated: CARAGERDIQYF.

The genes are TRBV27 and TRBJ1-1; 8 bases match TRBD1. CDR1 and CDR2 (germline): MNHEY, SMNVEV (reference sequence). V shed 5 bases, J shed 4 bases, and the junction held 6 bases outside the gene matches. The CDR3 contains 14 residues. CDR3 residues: CASSPHGQGTEAFF. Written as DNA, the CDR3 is TGTGCCAGCAGTCCACACGGACAGGGCACTGAAGCTTTCTTT.

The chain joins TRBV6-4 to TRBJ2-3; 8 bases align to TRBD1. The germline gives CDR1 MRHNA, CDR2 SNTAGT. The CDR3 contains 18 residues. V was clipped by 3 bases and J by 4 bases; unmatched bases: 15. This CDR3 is CASSEEGRGQGGSDTQYF. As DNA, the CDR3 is TGTGCCAGCAGTGAGGAGGGGAGAGGACAGGGTGGTTCAGATACGCAGTATTTT.

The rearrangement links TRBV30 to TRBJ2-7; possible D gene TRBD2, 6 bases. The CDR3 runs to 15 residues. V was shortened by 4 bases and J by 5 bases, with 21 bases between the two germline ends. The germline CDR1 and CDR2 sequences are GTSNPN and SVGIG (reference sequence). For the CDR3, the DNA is TGTGCCTGGACCCTAATGGGACTTCTTACCAACGAGCAGTACTTC. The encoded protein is CAWTLMGLLTNEQYF.

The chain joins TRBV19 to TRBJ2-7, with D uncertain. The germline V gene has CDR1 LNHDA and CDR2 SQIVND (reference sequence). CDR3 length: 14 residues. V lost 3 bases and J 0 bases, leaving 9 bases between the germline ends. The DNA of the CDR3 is TGTGCCAGTAGTATCTCAGAGAACTCCTACGAGCAGTACTTC. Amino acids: CASSISENSYEQYF.

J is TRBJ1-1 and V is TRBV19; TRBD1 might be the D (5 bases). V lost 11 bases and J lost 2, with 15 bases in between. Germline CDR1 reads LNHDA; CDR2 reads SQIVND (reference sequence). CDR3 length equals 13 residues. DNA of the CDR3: TGTGCCGCAGTCGGGCAGGGAAACACTGAAGCTTTCTTT. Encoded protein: CAAVGQGNTEAFF.

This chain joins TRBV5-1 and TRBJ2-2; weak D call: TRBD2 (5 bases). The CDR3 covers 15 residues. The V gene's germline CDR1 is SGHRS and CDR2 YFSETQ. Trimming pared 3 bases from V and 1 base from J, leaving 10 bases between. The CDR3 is CASSYLSGNTGELFF. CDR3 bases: TGCGCCAGCAGCTACCTGAGCGGGAACACCGGGGAGCTGTTTTTT. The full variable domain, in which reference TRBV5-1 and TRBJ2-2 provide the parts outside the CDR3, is KAGVTQTPRYLIKTRGQQVTLSCSPISGHRSVSWYQQTPGQGLQFLFEYFSETQRNKGNFPGRFSGRQFSNSRSEMNVSTLELGDSALYLCASSYLSGNTGELFFGEGSRLTVL.

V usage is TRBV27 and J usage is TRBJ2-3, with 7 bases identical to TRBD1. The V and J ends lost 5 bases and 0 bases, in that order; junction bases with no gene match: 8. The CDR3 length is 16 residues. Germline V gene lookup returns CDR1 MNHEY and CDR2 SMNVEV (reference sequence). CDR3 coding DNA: TGTGCCAGCAGTCAAGGACAGGCCTCTAGCACAGATACGCAGTATTTT. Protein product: CASSQGQASSTDTQYF.

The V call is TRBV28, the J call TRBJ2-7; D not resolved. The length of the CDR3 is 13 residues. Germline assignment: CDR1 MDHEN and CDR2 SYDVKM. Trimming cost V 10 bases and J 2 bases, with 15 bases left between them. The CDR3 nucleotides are TGTGCCATCGCCCCCCCGCTAACCTACGAGCAGTACTTC. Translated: CAIAPPLTYEQYF.

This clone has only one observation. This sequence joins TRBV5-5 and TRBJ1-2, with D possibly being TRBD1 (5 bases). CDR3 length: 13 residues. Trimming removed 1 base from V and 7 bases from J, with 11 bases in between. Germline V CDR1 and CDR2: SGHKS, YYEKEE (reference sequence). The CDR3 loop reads CASSLQRGGGYTF. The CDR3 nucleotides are TGTGCCAGCAGCTTGCAAAGGGGTGGTGGCTACACCTTC.

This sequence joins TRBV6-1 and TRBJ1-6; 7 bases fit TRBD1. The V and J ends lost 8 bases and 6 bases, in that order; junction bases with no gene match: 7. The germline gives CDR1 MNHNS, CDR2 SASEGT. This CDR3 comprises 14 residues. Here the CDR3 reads CASLTGSSNSPLHF. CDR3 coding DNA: TGTGCCAGCCTGACAGGGAGCAGTAATTCACCCCTCCACTTT.

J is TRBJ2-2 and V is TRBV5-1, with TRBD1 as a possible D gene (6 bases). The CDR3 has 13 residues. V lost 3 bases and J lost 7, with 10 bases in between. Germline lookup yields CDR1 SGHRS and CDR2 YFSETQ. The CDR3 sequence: CASSWGQGGELFF. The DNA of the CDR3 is TGCGCCAGCAGCTGGGGGCAGGGCGGGGAGCTGTTTTTT.

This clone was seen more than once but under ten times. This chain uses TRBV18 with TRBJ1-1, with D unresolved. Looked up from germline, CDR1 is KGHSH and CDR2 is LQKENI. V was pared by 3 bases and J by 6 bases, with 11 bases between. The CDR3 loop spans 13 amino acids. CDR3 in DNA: TGTGCCAGCTCACCCTCTAGAGTTGCTGAAGCTTTCTTT. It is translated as CASSPSRVAEAFF.

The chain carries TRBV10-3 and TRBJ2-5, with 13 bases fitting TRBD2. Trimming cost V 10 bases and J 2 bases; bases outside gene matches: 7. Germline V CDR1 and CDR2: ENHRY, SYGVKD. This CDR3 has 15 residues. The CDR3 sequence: CATAGTSGTQETQYF. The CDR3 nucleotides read TGTGCCACCGCCGGGACTAGCGGGACACAAGAGACCCAGTACTTC.

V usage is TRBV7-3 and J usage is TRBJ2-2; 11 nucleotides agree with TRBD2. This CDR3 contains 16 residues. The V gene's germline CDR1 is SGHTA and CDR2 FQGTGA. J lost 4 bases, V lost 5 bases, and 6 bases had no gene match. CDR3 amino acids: CASSVGGLAVTGELFF. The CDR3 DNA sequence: TGTGCCAGCAGCGTTGGGGGACTAGCGGTCACCGGGGAGCTGTTTTTT.

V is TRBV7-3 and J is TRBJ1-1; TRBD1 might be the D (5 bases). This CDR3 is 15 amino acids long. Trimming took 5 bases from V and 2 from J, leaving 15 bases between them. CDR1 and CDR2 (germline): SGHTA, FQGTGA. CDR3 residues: CASSPPRGGNTEAFF. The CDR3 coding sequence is TGTGCCAGCAGCCCCCCACGCGGGGGAAACACTGAAGCTTTCTTT.

The CDR3 sequence: CASSSFLHQETQYF. The CDR3 nucleotides read TGTGCCAGCAGCTCGTTCTTACATCAAGAGACCCAGTACTTC. The chain carries TRBV5-5 and TRBJ2-5; no definite D call. V was trimmed by 3 bases and J by 2 bases, leaving 11 bases between them. Germline CDR1 is SGHKS and CDR2 is YYEKEE (reference sequence). The CDR3 spans 14 residues. The complete variable domain, with remaining parts taken from reference TRBV5-5 and TRBJ2-5, reads DAGVTQSPTHLIKTRGQQVTLRCSPISGHKSVSWYQQVLGQGPQFIFQYYEKEERGRGNFPDRFSARQFPNYSSELNVNALLLGDSALYLCASSSFLHQETQYFGPGTRLLVL.

CDR3 nucleotide sequence: TGTGCCTGGAGTTCCCGGGACAGCTATAATTCACCCCTCCACTTT. This codes for CAWSSRDSYNSPLHF. The chain combines TRBV30 with TRBJ1-6; 7 bases align to TRBD1. Germline CDR1 and CDR2: GTSNPN and SVGIG (reference sequence). Trimming at V came to 2 bases and at J to 3 bases, leaving 4 bases not matched to a gene. This CDR3 region has 15 residues.